This TCR beta chain emerged from a study of cytomegalovirus exposure and HLA in healthy donors. With 60 Vbeta and 13 Jbeta primers, the PCR was carried out. TCRdb keeps only in-frame clones here, not all; method: immunoSEQ multiplex PCR. The data show roughly 110,000 clones, about 70% seen once. This CDR3 has 13 amino acids. V lost 4 bases and J lost 0, with 6 bases in between. The V gene's germline CDR1 is MDHEN and CDR2 SYDVKM. The genes are TRBV28 and TRBJ1-1; a weak D match, TRBD1 (5 bases). The receptor was isolated from a boy between 10 and 17 years old in good health and CMV-seronegative. The material sequenced was PBMCs. For the CDR3, the DNA is TGTGCCAGCAGTTCAGGGATGAACACTGAAGCTTTCTTT. Translating it yields CASSSGMNTEAFF.